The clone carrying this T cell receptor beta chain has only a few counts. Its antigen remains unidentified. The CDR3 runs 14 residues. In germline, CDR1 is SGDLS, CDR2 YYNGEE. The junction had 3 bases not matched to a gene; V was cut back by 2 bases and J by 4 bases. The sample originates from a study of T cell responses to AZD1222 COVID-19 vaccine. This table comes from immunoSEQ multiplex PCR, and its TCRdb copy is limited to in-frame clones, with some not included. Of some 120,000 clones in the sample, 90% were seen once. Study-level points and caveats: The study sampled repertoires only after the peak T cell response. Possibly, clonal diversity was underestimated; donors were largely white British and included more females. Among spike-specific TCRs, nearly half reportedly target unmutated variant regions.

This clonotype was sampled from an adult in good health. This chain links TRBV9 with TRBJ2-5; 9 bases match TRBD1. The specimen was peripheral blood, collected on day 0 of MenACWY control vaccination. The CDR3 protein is CASSVGTGRETQYF. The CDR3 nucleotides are TGTGCCAGCAGCGTCGGGACAGGGAGAGAGACCCAGTACTTC.